The clone carrying this TCR beta chain was recorded only once. The sample comes from a study of blood T cell repertoires in COVID-19. Assay: immunoSEQ multiplex PCR; the TCRdb copy retains only in-frame clones and omits some. The repertoire has a few hundred thousand clones, 84% of them found once; the top ten carry just under 20%. The sequenced material came from peripheral blood. The TCR comes from a man under 40 with active or convalescent COVID-19.

DNA of the CDR3: TGTGCCAGCAGCACACTAGCGGGCCCTGGGGGGGCCGGGGAGCTGTTTTTT. It yields the protein CASSTLAGPGGAGELFF. V and J are TRBV7-9 and TRBJ2-2, with TRBD2 matching over 9 bases. Unmatched junction bases numbered 13, after V lost 5 bases and J lost 6 bases. CDR1 and CDR2 from the germline V gene are SEHNR and FQNEAQ (reference sequence). The CDR3 is made up of 17 amino acids.